This T cell receptor beta chain was sequenced for a study of post-analysis software for immune sequencing data. Study context: The disease courses covered relapsing-remitting, secondary progressive and progressive-relapsing multiple sclerosis.

The V and J ends lost 5 bases and 3 bases, in that order; junction bases with no gene match: 9. The germline gives CDR1 SGHAT, CDR2 FQNNGV. The CDR3 length is 17 residues. On this clonotype: Its specificity is not known.

Findings and caveats of the study: Relative to controls, patients had a few TRBV segments at higher frequency, with TRBV5-6, TRBV5-1 and TRBV20-1 among these. Compared against controls, patients with multiple sclerosis displayed significantly lower normalized Chao1 diversity.

Each TCR beta cDNA library carried unique molecular identifiers. MiXCR, run by TCRdb on the PCR reads, gives a single entry per CDR3 protein. Counted here are a few hundred thousand distinct CDR3 sequences, about a third occurring once; the ten biggest clones make up roughly 13%. The origin of this receptor is a girl aged 10 to 17 with multiple sclerosis. The chain employs TRBV11-2 and TRBJ2-3; the match to TRBD2 covers 12 bases. Sequenced: blood. Here the CDR3 reads CASSPRTSGAVTDTQYF. DNA for the CDR3: TGTGCCAGCAGCCCCAGGACTAGCGGGGCGGTAACAGATACGCAGTATTTT.